This paragraph reports one TCR beta chain. As yet, its antigen is unknown. Primers for the PCR totalled 60 Vbeta and 13 Jbeta. The data were produced by immunoSEQ multiplex PCR, yet TCRdb's version contains in-frame clones alone and is incomplete. Here the sample spans approximately 170,000 clones, roughly 77% being singletons. V lost 5 bases and J 0 bases, leaving 22 bases between the germline ends. Germline CDR1 SEHNR, CDR2 FQNEAQ (reference sequence). The CDR3 has 18 residues. The record originates from a study of cytomegalovirus exposure and HLA in healthy donors. Regarding the study as a whole: Being productive about 90% or about 30% of the time was typical of most TCR beta V segments in an earlier analysis. Roughly uniform depth of sequencing across donors was assumed in presence/absence analyses.

The sequencing sample was made of PBMCs. The receptor was derived from a man under 40 in good health and CMV-seropositive. The chain joins TRBV7-9 to TRBJ2-5; the D gene is possibly TRBD1 (6 bases). Here the CDR3 DNA reads TGTGCCAGCAGCCCGGAGCAGGGGTTCTTGGGGTACCAAGAGACCCAGTACTTC. Its protein is CASSPEQGFLGYQETQYF. Looking up the rest from reference TRBV7-9 and TRBJ2-5 gives the full variable domain: DTGVSQNPRHKITKRGQNVTFRCDPISEHNRLYWYRQTLGQGPEFLTYFQNEAQLEKSRLLSDRFSAERPKGSFSTLEIQRTEQGDSAMYLCASSPEQGFLGYQETQYFGPGTRLLVL.